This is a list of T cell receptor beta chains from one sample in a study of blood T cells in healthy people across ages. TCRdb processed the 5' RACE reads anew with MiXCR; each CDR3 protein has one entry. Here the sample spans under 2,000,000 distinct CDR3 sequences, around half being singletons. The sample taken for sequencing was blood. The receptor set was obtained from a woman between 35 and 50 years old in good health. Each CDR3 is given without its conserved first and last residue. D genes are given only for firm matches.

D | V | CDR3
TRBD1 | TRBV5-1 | ASSLGAGGADTQY
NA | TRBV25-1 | ASSVGFGVPSNTEAF
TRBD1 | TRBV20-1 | SARNRGPSYEQY
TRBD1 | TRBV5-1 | ASSPTGVPQETQY
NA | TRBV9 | ASSVGGLQPQH
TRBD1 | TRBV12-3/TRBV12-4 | ASSLRLRSRTGDGETQY
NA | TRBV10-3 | AISESLSSNVLT
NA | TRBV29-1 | SVEAVEAF
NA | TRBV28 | ASSSGMIGYT
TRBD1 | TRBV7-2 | ASSSRPGQAIETQY
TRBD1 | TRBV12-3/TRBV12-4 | ASRGQGYSQPQH
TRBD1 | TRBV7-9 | ASQGTGGQETQY
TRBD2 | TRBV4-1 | ASSQAPRGVPSSYNEQF
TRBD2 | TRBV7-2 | ASSLTSGGSDYEQY
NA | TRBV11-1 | ASSLGVVTTEAF
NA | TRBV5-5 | ASSSDLGAGYT
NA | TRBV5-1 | ASSVDGRGEQF
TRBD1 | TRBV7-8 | ASSLEDWTGTRGSDTEAF
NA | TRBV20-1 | SARMDGANYGYT
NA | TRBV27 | ASSPEPSLVGANVLT
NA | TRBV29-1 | SATKVTLHGYT
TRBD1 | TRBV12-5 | ASGLVRGQESSSYEQY
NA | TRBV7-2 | ASSSGVRYNEQF
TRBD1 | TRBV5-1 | ASSLGTGSLH
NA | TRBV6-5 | ASSYGFGGVGNGYT
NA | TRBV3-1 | ASSQEGGYTETF
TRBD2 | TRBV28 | ASSLGLAGRRTDTQY
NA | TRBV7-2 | ASSGWGSTDTQY
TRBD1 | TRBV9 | ASSLGTDSSYNEQY
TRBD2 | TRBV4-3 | ASSQTSGIGSDTQY
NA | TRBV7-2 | ASSLMGRADYNEQF
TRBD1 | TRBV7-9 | ASSFGQEMYQETQY
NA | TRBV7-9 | APGAGSTGANVLT
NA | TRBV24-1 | ATSARGSYEQY
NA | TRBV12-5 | ASGPGGVFGTDTQY
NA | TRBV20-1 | SARDGNRPNQPQH
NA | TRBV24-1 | ATSDYYGAGDNTDTQY
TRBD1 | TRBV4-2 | ASSQSGTGGLETQY
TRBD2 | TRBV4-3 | ASSRQTSEQDNEQF
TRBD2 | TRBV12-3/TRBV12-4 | ASSLSGTTYRDEQF
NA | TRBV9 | ASSVEGGNTDTQY
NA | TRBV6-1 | ASRKRPVEVQSATNEKLF
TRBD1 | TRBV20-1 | SAAFPGQNYGYT
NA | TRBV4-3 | ASSQERGAGYEQY
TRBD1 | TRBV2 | ASTPRTGSGTEAF
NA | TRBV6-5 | ASSYQRSNSPGAVRSPLH
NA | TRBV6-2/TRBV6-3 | ASSARSPTDTQY
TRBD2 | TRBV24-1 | ATSDQTAGSTSGSPLYPHEQY
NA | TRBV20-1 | SASAFSGGNQPQH
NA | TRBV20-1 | SARDVSFKGSTDTQY
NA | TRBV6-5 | ASSYSTQQETQY
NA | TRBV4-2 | ASSQDQAGEQY
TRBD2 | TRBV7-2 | ASSPTGTSGDTQY
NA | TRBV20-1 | SGRDIGYEQY
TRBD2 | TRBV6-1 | ASSEGGGGPTDTQY
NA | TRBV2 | ASSDIYGYT
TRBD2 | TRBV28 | ASSPGWGGGVTDTQY
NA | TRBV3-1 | ASSRTGRVNTEAF